These 8 T cell receptor beta chains came from one sample sequenced in a study of cytomegalovirus exposure and HLA in healthy donors. In the PCR, 60 Vbeta and 13 Jbeta primers were used. The data were produced by immunoSEQ multiplex PCR, yet TCRdb's version contains in-frame clones alone and is incomplete. The sample includes under 200,000 clones, 70% to 80% seen only once; the top ten take 8.5% to 10%. The sequenced sample was PBMCs. Receptor source: a man younger than 30 in good health and CMV-seropositive.

This clone was observed once. The rearrangement uses TRBV30 and TRBJ1-4; 7 positions agree with TRBD1. V lost 2 bases to trimming and J lost 3 bases; unmatched junction nucleotides: 3. Germline V gene data show CDR1 as GTSNPN and CDR2 as SVGIG (reference sequence). The CDR3 contains 14 residues. The chain's CDR3 is CAWSRTGANEKLFF. CDR3 nucleotides: TGTGCCTGGAGTCGAACAGGGGCTAATGAAAAACTGTTTTTT.

The rearrangement joins TRBV9 to TRBJ1-4; D gene unclear. V lost 2 bases and J lost 6, with 14 bases in between. This CDR3 is 15 amino acids long. Germline V CDR1 and CDR2: SGDLS, YYNGEE. This chain's CDR3 is CASSVSPRLDEKLFF. The CDR3 DNA reads TGTGCCAGCAGCGTGAGTCCCAGGCTGGATGAAAAACTGTTTTTT.

The chain links TRBV5-4 to TRBJ2-1; 7 bases fit TRBD1. Germline V lookup: CDR1 SGHNT, CDR2 YYREEE (reference sequence). The V gene end was trimmed by 1 base and the J gene end by 6 bases; junction bases not matched to a gene: 7. The CDR3 covers 15 residues. The CDR3: CASSLLGQRLNEQFF. The DNA for the CDR3 is TGTGCCAGCAGCTTGCTGGGACAGAGACTCAATGAGCAGTTCTTC.

V usage is TRBV9 and J usage is TRBJ2-7; 13 bases agree with TRBD2. Germline loops: CDR1 SGDLS, CDR2 YYNGEE. The CDR3 totals 17 residues. V gave up 3 bases and J gave up 7 bases; unmatched junction bases: 13. The CDR3 here is CASSATATSGGSGEQYF. For the CDR3, the DNA is TGTGCCAGCAGCGCCACAGCGACTAGCGGGGGGTCTGGGGAGCAGTACTTC.

The chain couples TRBV29-1 to TRBJ1-1, with D hard to call. Deletions cut 0 bases from V and 6 bases from J, with 5 bases between. Germline V gene sequence: CDR1 SQVTM, CDR2 ANQGSEA. The CDR3 consists of 11 residues. Written as DNA, the CDR3 is TGCAGCGTTGAAGATCCCGCTGAAGCTTTCTTT. It translates to CSVEDPAEAFF.

The chain joins TRBV18 to TRBJ2-2; D might be TRBD2 (6 bases). V was clipped by 3 bases and J by 7 bases, with 15 bases between them. Per the germline V gene, CDR1 is KGHSH and CDR2 is LQKENI. The CDR3 extends over 15 amino acids. CDR3 DNA: TGTGCCAGCTCACCCTTCTCTCGGGGGAGCGGGGAGCTGTTTTTT. As protein: CASSPFSRGSGELFF.

V gene TRBV19 combines with J gene TRBJ2-5, with TRBD2 matching over 7 bases. Germline lookup yields CDR1 LNHDA and CDR2 SQIVND (reference sequence). CDR3 length: 15 amino acids. J was trimmed by 0 bases and V by 3 bases; bases with no gene match: 4. DNA for the CDR3: TGTGCCAGTAGTATGGGGCTAGCGGACCAAGAGACCCAGTACTTC. Protein: CASSMGLADQETQYF. Together with reference TRBV19 and TRBJ2-5, the CDR3 gives the full variable domain: DGGITQSPKYLFRKEGQNVTLSCEQNLNHDAMYWYRQDPGQGLRLIYYSQIVNDFQKGDIAEGYSVSREKKESFPLTVTSAQKNPTAFYLCASSMGLADQETQYFGPGTRLLVL.

The chain combines TRBV19 with TRBJ2-1; TRBD2 matches 15 bases. CDR1 and CDR2 from the germline V gene are LNHDA and SQIVND (reference sequence). The ends lost 8 bases at V and 8 bases at J; junction bases unmatched: 19. The CDR3 runs to 19 residues. CDR3 sequence: CASSSRGLAGGYTLDEQFF. Here the CDR3 DNA reads TGTGCCAGTTCTTCCAGGGGACTAGCGGGAGGCTACACCCTCGATGAGCAGTTCTTC.